Below, 15 T cell receptor beta chains from the same sample are listed, as sequenced in a study of shared clonotypes between healthy human individuals. This table comes from immunoSEQ multiplex PCR, and its TCRdb copy is limited to in-frame clones, with some not included. The sample contains roughly 2.5 million clones, more than 90% of which appear only once. Sequences were obtained from naive CD4+ T cells sorted from blood. Documented subset: CD45RA+ positively selected. The receptors shown here come from a man aged 18 to 30 in good health.

The chain couples TRBV18 to TRBJ2-5; D is unresolved. CDR3 length: 12 residues. Germline V gene data show CDR1 as KGHSH and CDR2 as LQKENI. Trimming pared 2 bases from V and 6 bases from J, leaving 7 bases between. CDR3 coding DNA: TGTGCCAGCTCACCAAGCGAGAAGACCCAGTACTTC. It specifies CASSPSEKTQYF.

V and J are TRBV7-9 and TRBJ2-7; D not resolved. This CDR3 comprises 15 residues. CDR1 and CDR2 from the germline V gene are SEHNR and FQNEAQ (reference sequence). V was shortened by 1 base and J by 0 bases, with 10 bases between the two germline ends. The DNA for the CDR3 is TGTGCCAGCAGCTTAGGTGGGATCCCCTCCTACGAGCAGTACTTC. Translating it yields CASSLGGIPSYEQYF.

Written as DNA, the CDR3 is TGTGCCAGCAGCTTGACACTACAGGTATTAGGGGCCAACGTCCTGACTTTC. Amino acid sequence: CASSLTLQVLGANVLTF. V and J are TRBV5-8 and TRBJ2-6, with D perhaps TRBD1 (5 bases). The CDR3 runs 17 residues. V was cut by 1 base and J by 4 bases, with 15 bases left in between. Germline V CDR1 and CDR2: SGHTS, YDEGEE.

This clone was observed a single time. CDR3 protein: CASSLLGTGELFF. For the CDR3, the DNA is TGTGCCAGCAGCTTACTGGGAACCGGGGAGCTGTTTTTT. This sequence joins TRBV7-3 and TRBJ2-2; D unresolved. The V end lost 2 bases, the J end lost 5 bases, and 6 bases lay between the germline ends. This CDR3 is 13 amino acids long. Per the germline V gene, CDR1 is SGHTA and CDR2 is FQGTGA.

The rearrangement joins TRBV7-2 to TRBJ2-5, with 14 bases aligning to TRBD2. The germline gives CDR1 SGHTA, CDR2 FQGNSA. The CDR3 is 19 amino acids. The trim removed 2 bases at V and 2 bases at J, leaving 10 bases unmatched. CDR3 nucleotides: TGTGCCAGCAGCTTATTCGGACTAGCGGGAGGAGGAAATCAAGAGACCCAGTACTTC. The encoded protein is CASSLFGLAGGGNQETQYF.

As concerns this clone: Other nucleotide sequences from this sample produce the same CDR3. V is TRBV5-6 and J is TRBJ1-2, with D possibly matching TRBD1 (5 bases). CDR1 is SGHDT, CDR2 YYEEEE, per germline. V gave up 3 bases and J gave up 2 bases, with 5 bases separating them. This CDR3 contains 12 residues. CDR3 protein: CASSSGNYGYTF. The CDR3 DNA follows: TGTGCCAGCAGCTCAGGGAACTATGGCTACACCTTC.

This chain joins TRBV4-1 and TRBJ1-5; a possible D gene is TRBD1 (6 bases). From germline, CDR1 is MGHRA and CDR2 YSYEKL. V was shortened by 0 bases and J by 4 bases, with 16 bases between the two germline ends. The CDR3 covers 17 residues. Here the CDR3 reads CASSQEGFQGINQPQHF. The CDR3 coding sequence is TGCGCCAGCAGCCAAGAGGGGTTCCAGGGGATAAATCAGCCCCAGCATTTT.

The table lists this clone with a count of one. The genes are TRBV7-2 and TRBJ2-7, with unresolved D. The V gene's germline CDR1 is SGHTA and CDR2 FQGNSA. V was pared by 3 bases and J by 5 bases, with 17 bases between. This CDR3 region has 15 residues. The CDR3 nucleotides are TGTGCCAGCAGCTTCGTTGGGCCGTTCGTGGACGAGCAGTACTTC. Translated: CASSFVGPFVDEQYF.

The chain employs TRBV2 and TRBJ1-5; 9 bases line up with TRBD1. Germline V gene lookup returns CDR1 SNHLY and CDR2 FYNNEI. Trimming removed 4 bases from V and 7 bases from J; junction bases left unmatched: 8. The CDR3 is 15 residues long. CDR3 DNA: TGTGCCAGCAGTGTTGAACAGGGGGCGCGGCAGCCCCAGCATTTT. Its translation is CASSVEQGARQPQHF.

The V and J genes are TRBV5-1 and TRBJ2-7, with D possibly TRBD2 on 5 matching bases. Trimming stripped 0 bases from V and 5 bases from J, with 15 bases between. CDR3 length: 15 amino acids. Germline values: CDR1 SGHRS, CDR2 YFSETQ. CDR3 sequence (DNA): TGCGCCAGCAGCTTGGCCCGTACTAGGGCGGACGAGCAGTACTTC. Translated: CASSLARTRADEQYF.

The chain links TRBV2 to TRBJ2-3; no reliable D call. The CDR3 is 15 amino acids. The germline CDR1 and CDR2 sequences are SNHLY and FYNNEI. Trimming shortened V by 0 bases and J by 6 bases, and 13 bases separated the two germline ends. The CDR3, as DNA: TGTGCCAGCAGTGAAGCTGGAGCGCCGGGCGATACGCAGTATTTT. This codes for CASSEAGAPGDTQYF.

The chain couples TRBV5-4 to TRBJ1-2; TRBD1 agrees at 10 bases. The CDR3 runs 15 residues. The germline gives CDR1 SGHNT, CDR2 YYREEE (reference sequence). V trimming: 5 bases; J trimming: 1 base; junction bases outside the gene matches: 5. CDR3 sequence: CASSMTGGVNYGYTF. Here the CDR3 DNA reads TGTGCCAGCAGTATGACAGGGGGCGTTAACTATGGCTACACCTTC. Full variable domain (missing parts from reference TRBV5-4 and TRBJ1-2): ETGVTQSPTHLIKTRGQQVTLRCSSQSGHNTVSWYQQALGQGPQFIFQYYREEENGRGNFPPRFSGLQFPNYSSELNVNALELDDSALYLCASSMTGGVNYGYTFGSGTRLTVV.

The chain carries TRBV19 and TRBJ2-4, with TRBD1 matching over 7 bases. Germline-derived CDR1 and CDR2 are LNHDA and SQIVND (reference sequence). This CDR3 is built from 15 residues. The J segment lost 3 bases and the V segment lost 5 bases, leaving 7 bases of the junction unmatched. The CDR3 here is CASSGYGTVKNIQYF. The CDR3 DNA reads TGTGCCAGTAGTGGGTACGGGACAGTCAAAAACATTCAGTACTTC.

The J gene is TRBJ1-1, the V gene TRBV5-1, with D uncertain. Trimming pared 2 bases from V and 4 bases from J, leaving 9 bases between. The CDR3 is made up of 13 amino acids. The germline gives CDR1 SGHRS, CDR2 YFSETQ. The CDR3 loop is CASSFGLSTEAFF. CDR3 bases: TGCGCCAGCAGCTTTGGGCTGAGCACTGAAGCTTTCTTT.

The chain carries TRBV19 and TRBJ1-6, with D hard to call. The V and J ends lost 3 bases and 1 base respectively, with 10 bases between them. This CDR3 has 16 amino acids. Germline V gene sequence: CDR1 LNHDA, CDR2 SQIVND (reference sequence). The CDR3 DNA reads as TGTGCCAGTAGTATCGAAACGGGATCCTATAATTCACCCCTCCACTTT. It codes for CASSIETGSYNSPLHF.